The 16 T cell receptor beta chains in this list originate from one sample, sequenced in a study of shared clonotypes between healthy human individuals (dated by TCRdb to the early 2020s). The protocol used for the library was the immunoSEQ multiplex PCR assay. TCRdb mirrors the immuneACCESS table, restricted to in-frame sequences. Some clones are absent from its copies; in checked studies, under half trace to an unresolved V gene, and the reason for the others is unknown. The sample table contains 550,000 to 600,000 clones; only one count was recorded for around 77% of them. The leading ten clones occupy around 11% of the sample. Sample: PBMCs. The receptor source for this set is a woman aged 40 to 50 in good health. Some clones in this sample may be carry-over from other donors' samples.

To note about this clone: The junction departs from the called germline gene at one end, perhaps through a read error. V and J are TRBV29-1 and TRBJ2-7, with a possible D match to TRBD1 (6 bases). This CDR3 spans 12 amino acids. Germline CDR1 SQVTM, CDR2 ANQGSEA. The DNA for the CDR3 is TGCAGCGTTCAGACAGGAGACTACGTGCAGTACTTC. Translation: CSVQTGDYVQYF.

This clone has more than one count but fewer than ten. It may be a read error: a sequence one base away is much more abundant. The chain is built from TRBV4-2 and TRBJ1-1; D perhaps matches TRBD1 (6 bases). This CDR3 comprises 14 residues. V was cut by 1 base and J by 11 bases, with 17 bases left in between. From germline, CDR1 is LGHNA and CDR2 YNFKEQ. CDR3 in amino acids: CASSQGLGSQGAFF. The CDR3 coding sequence is TGTGCCAGCAGCCAAGGCCTGGGCAGCCAGGGGGCTTTCTTT.

The V and J genes are TRBV30 and TRBJ2-7, with D tentatively TRBD1 (6 bases). CDR3 length equals 13 residues. Per the germline V gene, CDR1 is GTSNPN and CDR2 is SVGIG (reference sequence). V was clipped by 0 bases and J by 13 bases, with 19 bases between them. The CDR3 DNA follows: TGTGCCTGGAGTGTCCGGCCAGGGGACCCGGGATACTTC. It is translated as CAWSVRPGDPGYF.

This chain joins TRBV6-4 and TRBJ2-2, with a weak D call TRBD1 (6 bases). Germline V gives CDR1 MRHNA, CDR2 SNTAGT. CDR3 size: 15 residues. V lost 0 bases to trimming and J lost 7 bases, with 12 bases between them. The CDR3 spells CASSDSPGVSGELFF. Written as DNA, the CDR3 is TGTGCCAGCAGTGACTCTCCAGGGGTCAGCGGGGAGCTGTTTTTT.

The gene calls are TRBV28 and TRBJ2-5, with D perhaps matching TRBD1 (6 bases). Trimming removed 6 bases from V and 5 bases from J, with 13 bases in between. The CDR3 is made up of 13 amino acids. CDR1 and CDR2 (germline): MDHEN, SYDVKM. The CDR3 nucleotides read TGTGCCAGCAGGAACAGGGTAGAGGAGACCCAGTACTTC. It specifies CASRNRVEETQYF.

The chain is built from TRBV7-2 and TRBJ2-3, with 12 bases matching TRBD2. The ends lost 5 bases at V and 7 bases at J; junction bases unmatched: 4. The CDR3 is 14 residues long. CDR1 SGHTA and CDR2 FQGNSA come from the germline V gene. The CDR3 loop is CASSPLAGGYTQYF. CDR3 DNA: TGTGCCAGCAGCCCACTAGCGGGAGGATATACGCAGTATTTT.

CDR3 in DNA: TGTGCCAGCAGCTCCCTTTACCTAGACAGGGGCTATGGCTACACCTTC. It translates to CASSSLYLDRGYGYTF. This chain joins TRBV7-9 and TRBJ1-2, with 8 bases matching TRBD1. In germline, CDR1 is SEHNR, CDR2 FQNEAQ (reference sequence). The CDR3 is 16 residues long. Germline trimming cut 4 bases from V and 4 bases from J; bases unmatched to any gene: 11.

This chain links TRBV5-6 with TRBJ2-1; tentatively, D is TRBD2 (5 bases). Germline values: CDR1 SGHDT, CDR2 YYEEEE. The CDR3 consists of 15 residues. Between the trimmed V and J ends, which lost 7 bases and 8 bases, there was a span of 22 bases. CDR3 region: CASGWRRLDRDEQFF. The CDR3 bases are TGTGCCAGCGGCTGGCGGAGGCTTGATAGGGATGAGCAGTTCTTC.

The genes are TRBV5-4 and TRBJ2-7; TRBD1 agrees at 7 bases. CDR1 and CDR2 (germline): SGHNT, YYREEE (reference sequence). The CDR3 runs 14 residues. Germline trimming cut 3 bases from V and 1 base from J; bases unmatched to any gene: 4. The CDR3 DNA reads as TGTGCCAGCAGCTCAAACAGGGGTTCCTACGAGCAGTACTTC. This translates into CASSSNRGSYEQYF.

The gene calls are TRBV21-1 and TRBJ2-1; the D call of TRBD1 is as the table states it, not checked on the DNA. TRBV21-1 is described as a pseudogene. The CDR3 runs to 17 residues. The CDR3, as DNA: TGTGCCAGCAGCAAAGTTTCCCCCCATGACAGAGGCAATGAGCAGTTCTTC. This encodes CASSKVSPHDRGNEQFF.

Points on this clone: This clone may be a read error of a much larger clone one base away. Other DNA sequences in this specimen translate into the identical CDR3. This chain uses TRBV30 with TRBJ2-2; 10 nucleotides line up with TRBD2. Trimming cost V 1 base and J 4 bases; bases outside gene matches: 6. From germline, CDR1 is GTSNPN and CDR2 SVGIG (reference sequence). The CDR3 contains 16 residues. The CDR3 reads CAWSGLAGEITGELFF. In DNA form, the CDR3 reads TGTGCCTGGAGTGGGCTAGCGGGAGAGATCACCGGGGAGCTGTTTTTT.

DNA for the CDR3: TGTGCCAGCAGCTTCTCTGCGGGGAGCGGGAATGAGCAGTTCTTC. Amino acid sequence: CASSFSAGSGNEQFF. The chain recombines TRBV5-4 with TRBJ2-1; maybe TRBD2 (6 bases). CDR1 and CDR2 (germline): SGHNT, YYREEE (reference sequence). The V gene lost 2 bases and the J gene lost 7 bases, with 16 bases spanning the gap. The CDR3 has 15 amino acids.

The sample holds many counts of this clone. The chain recombines TRBV2 with TRBJ2-1; 9 positions agree with TRBD2. With 5 bases clipped from V and 4 bases from J, the junction kept 9 bases outside the gene matches. The CDR3 runs to 16 residues. Germline CDR1 SNHLY, CDR2 FYNNEI. CDR3 bases: TGTGCCAGCAGTCCCCCGGCTAGCGGGGCTTACAATGAGCAGTTCTTC. Its protein is CASSPPASGAYNEQFF.

The chain combines TRBV7-3 with TRBJ2-1; D may match TRBD1 or TRBD2 (5 bases each). Looked up from germline, CDR1 is SGHTA and CDR2 is FQGTGA. This CDR3 has 14 amino acids. With 5 bases removed from V and 4 bases from J, the gap between germline ends came to 12 bases. CDR3 DNA: TGTGCCAGCAGCCCCGGGACGGCTTACAATGAGCAGTTCTTC. This encodes CASSPGTAYNEQFF.

CDR3 in DNA: TGTGCCAGCTCACCACTGAGGGACAGACCAACTAATGAAAAACTGTTTTTT. Amino acid sequence: CASSPLRDRPTNEKLFF. The chain is built from TRBV18 and TRBJ1-4; TRBD1 agrees at 7 bases. The CDR3 has 17 amino acids. CDR1 and CDR2 from the germline V gene are KGHSH and LQKENI. V dropped 1 base and J dropped 0; count of bases not matched to a gene: 5.

The genes are TRBV5-1 and TRBJ2-3; a possible D gene is TRBD2 (6 bases). The CDR3 sequence is 19 residues long. Germline V gene lookup returns CDR1 SGHRS and CDR2 YFSETQ. The V gene lost 1 base and the J gene lost 1 base, with 22 bases spanning the gap. The CDR3 reads CASSLRLVGLGTRTDTQYF. DNA for the CDR3: TGCGCCAGCAGCTTGAGACTAGTCGGCTTGGGAACCCGCACAGATACGCAGTATTTT.